The 3 T cell receptor beta chains below all came from one sample that was sequenced in a study of CD8+ T cells in alopecia areata. TCR sequencing used cDNA made by reverse transcription of extracted RNA. Profiled with immunoSEQ multiplex PCR; TCRdb holds only in-frame clones, not every one. Altogether approximately 150,000 clones are present, roughly 70% being singletons, with the ten largest covering 9.5% to 12%. The input for sequencing was CD8+ T cells sorted from blood, taken at week 0. The origin of the receptors is a human donor with alopecia areata.

As concerns this clone: Its ends do not fully match the called genes, so a read error is possible. This chain connects TRBV5-1 to TRBJ1-1; D unclear. Per the germline V gene, CDR1 is SGHRS and CDR2 is YFSETQ. The CDR3 is made up of 15 amino acids. The chain's CDR3 is CASSLAGPMNPEAFF. The CDR3 nucleotides are TGCGCCAGCAGCTTGGCCGGTCCCATGAACCCTGAAGCTTTCTTT. The whole variable domain, filled in from reference TRBV5-1 and TRBJ1-1, reads KAGVTQTPRYLIKTRGQQVTLSCSPISGHRSVSWYQQTPGQGLQFLFEYFSETQRNKGNFPGRFSGRQFSNSRSEMNVSTLELGDSALYLCASSLAGPMNPEAFFGQGTRLTVV.

The chain is built from TRBV5-5 and TRBJ2-7; D is unresolved. The ends were cut back, 0 bases at V and 2 bases at J, with 9 bases in the middle. The CDR3 is 14 amino acids. CDR1 SGHKS and CDR2 YYEKEE come from the germline V gene (reference sequence). The CDR3 DNA follows: TGTGCCAGCAGCTTGGATCTACTTCCCTACGAGCAGTACTTC. As protein: CASSLDLLPYEQYF. Complete variable domain (other parts from reference TRBV5-5 and TRBJ2-7): DAGVTQSPTHLIKTRGQQVTLRCSPISGHKSVSWYQQVLGQGPQFIFQYYEKEERGRGNFPDRFSARQFPNYSSELNVNALLLGDSALYLCASSLDLLPYEQYFGPGTRLTVT.

The J gene is TRBJ1-2, the V gene TRBV29-1; 10 nucleotides align to TRBD1. Germline CDR1 SQVTM, CDR2 ANQGSEA. The CDR3 sequence is 14 residues long. The trim removed 6 bases at V and 0 bases at J, leaving 4 bases unmatched. The CDR3 region has the DNA TGCAGCGTAAATGACAGGGGGCCTAACTATGGCTACACCTTC. The encoded protein is CSVNDRGPNYGYTF. Drawing the rest from reference TRBV29-1 and TRBJ1-2, the complete variable domain is SAVISQKPSRDICQRGTSLTIQCQVDSQVTMMFWYRQQPGQSLTLIATANQGSEATYESGFVIDKFPISRPNLTFSTLTVSNMSPEDSSIYLCSVNDRGPNYGYTFGSGTRLTVV.